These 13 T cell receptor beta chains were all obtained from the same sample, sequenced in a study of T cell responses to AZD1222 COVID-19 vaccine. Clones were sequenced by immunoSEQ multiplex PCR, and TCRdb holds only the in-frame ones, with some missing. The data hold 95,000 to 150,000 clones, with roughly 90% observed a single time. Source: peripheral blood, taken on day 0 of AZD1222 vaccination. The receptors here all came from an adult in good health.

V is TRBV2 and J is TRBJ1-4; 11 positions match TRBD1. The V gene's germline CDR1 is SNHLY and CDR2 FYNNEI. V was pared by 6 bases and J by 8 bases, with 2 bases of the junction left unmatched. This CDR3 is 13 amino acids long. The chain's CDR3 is CASRWTGGEKLFF. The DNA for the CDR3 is TGTGCCAGCAGATGGACAGGGGGCGAAAAACTGTTTTTT.

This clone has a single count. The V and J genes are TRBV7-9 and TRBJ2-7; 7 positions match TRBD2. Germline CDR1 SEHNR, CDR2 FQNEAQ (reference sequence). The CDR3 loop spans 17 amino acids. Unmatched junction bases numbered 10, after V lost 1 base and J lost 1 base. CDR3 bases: TGTGCCAGCAGCTTAGGGGTAGCGGGCCTCCTTTCCTACGAGCAGTACTTC. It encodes CASSLGVAGLLSYEQYF.

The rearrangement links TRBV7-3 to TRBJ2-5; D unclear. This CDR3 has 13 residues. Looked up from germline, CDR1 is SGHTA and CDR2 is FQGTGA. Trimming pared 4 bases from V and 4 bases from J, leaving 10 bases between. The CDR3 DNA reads TGTGCCAGCAGCTCGGGCAGCACAGAGACCCAGTACTTC. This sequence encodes CASSSGSTETQYF. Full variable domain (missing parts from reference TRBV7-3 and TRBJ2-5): GAGVSQTPSNKVTEKGKYVELRCDPISGHTALYWYRQSLGQGPEFLIYFQGTGAADDSGLPNDRFFAVRPEGSVSTLKIQRTERGDSAVYLCASSSGSTETQYFGPGTRLLVL.

DNA for the CDR3: TGCGCCAGCAGCTCGTTAGGGACGCCGAGCTCTGGAAACACCATATATTTT. Residues: CASSSLGTPSSGNTIYF. The chain carries TRBV5-1 and TRBJ1-3; D is possibly TRBD1 (5 bases). With 3 bases removed from V and 0 bases from J, the gap between germline ends came to 16 bases. Germline V CDR1 and CDR2: SGHRS, YFSETQ. CDR3 length: 17 amino acids.

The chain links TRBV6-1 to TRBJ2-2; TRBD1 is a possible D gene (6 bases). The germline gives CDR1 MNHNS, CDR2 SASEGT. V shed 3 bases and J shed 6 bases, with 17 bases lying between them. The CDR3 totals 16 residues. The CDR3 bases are TGTGCCAGCAGTGACTTTGCAGGGGTGTCACCCGGGGAGCTGTTTTTT. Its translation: CASSDFAGVSPGELFF.

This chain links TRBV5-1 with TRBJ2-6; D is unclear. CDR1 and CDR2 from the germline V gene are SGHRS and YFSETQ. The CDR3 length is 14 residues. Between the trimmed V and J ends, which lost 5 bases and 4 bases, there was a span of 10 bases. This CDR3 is CASSQGVGANVLTF. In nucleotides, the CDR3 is TGCGCCAGCAGTCAAGGAGTCGGGGCCAACGTCCTGACTTTC. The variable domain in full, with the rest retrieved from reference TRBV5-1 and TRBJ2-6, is KAGVTQTPRYLIKTRGQQVTLSCSPISGHRSVSWYQQTPGQGLQFLFEYFSETQRNKGNFPGRFSGRQFSNSRSEMNVSTLELGDSALYLCASSQGVGANVLTFGAGSRLTVL.

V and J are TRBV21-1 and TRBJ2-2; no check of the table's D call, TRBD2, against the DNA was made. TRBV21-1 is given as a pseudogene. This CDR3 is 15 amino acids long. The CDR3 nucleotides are TGTGCCAGCAGCAAAGCAGAGCTAGCTCCCGGGGAGCTGTTTTTT. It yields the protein CASSKAELAPGELFF.

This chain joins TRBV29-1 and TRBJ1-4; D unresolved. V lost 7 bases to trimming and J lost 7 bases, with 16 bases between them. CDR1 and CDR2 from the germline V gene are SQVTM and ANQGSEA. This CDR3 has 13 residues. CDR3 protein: CSALSSLTEKLFF. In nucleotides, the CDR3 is TGCAGCGCCCTAAGCTCACTCACTGAAAAACTGTTTTTT.

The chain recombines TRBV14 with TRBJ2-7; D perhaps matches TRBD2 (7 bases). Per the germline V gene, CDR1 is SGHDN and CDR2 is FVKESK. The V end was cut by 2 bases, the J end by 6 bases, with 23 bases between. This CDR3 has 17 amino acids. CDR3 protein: CASSQLNPPGGSIEQYF. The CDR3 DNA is TGTGCCAGCAGCCAACTAAACCCACCGGGGGGCTCGATCGAGCAGTACTTC.

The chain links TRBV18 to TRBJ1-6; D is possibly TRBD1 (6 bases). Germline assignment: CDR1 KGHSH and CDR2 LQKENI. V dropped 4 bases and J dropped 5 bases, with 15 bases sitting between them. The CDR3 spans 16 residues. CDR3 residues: CASSQQGPTDNSPLHF. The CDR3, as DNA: TGTGCCAGCTCACAACAGGGCCCGACAGATAATTCACCCCTCCACTTT. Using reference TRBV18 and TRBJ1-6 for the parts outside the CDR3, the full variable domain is NAGVMQNPRHLVRRRGQEARLRCSPMKGHSHVYWYRQLPEEGLKFMVYLQKENIIDESGMPKERFSAEFPKEGPSILRIQQVVRGDSAAYFCASSQQGPTDNSPLHFGNGTRLTVT.

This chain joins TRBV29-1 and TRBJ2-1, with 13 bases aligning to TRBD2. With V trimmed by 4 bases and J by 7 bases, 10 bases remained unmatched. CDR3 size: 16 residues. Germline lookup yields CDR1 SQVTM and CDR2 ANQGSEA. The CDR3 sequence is CSVGTSGSRLRNEQFF. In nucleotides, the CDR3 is TGCAGCGTTGGGACTAGCGGGAGCAGGTTGCGGAATGAGCAGTTCTTC.

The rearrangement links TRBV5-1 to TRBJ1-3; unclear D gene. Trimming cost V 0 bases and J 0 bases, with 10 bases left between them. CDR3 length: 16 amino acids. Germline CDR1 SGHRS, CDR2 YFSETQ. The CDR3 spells CASSLDGGYSGNTIYF. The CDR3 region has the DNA TGCGCCAGCAGCTTGGATGGCGGTTACTCTGGAAACACCATATATTTT.

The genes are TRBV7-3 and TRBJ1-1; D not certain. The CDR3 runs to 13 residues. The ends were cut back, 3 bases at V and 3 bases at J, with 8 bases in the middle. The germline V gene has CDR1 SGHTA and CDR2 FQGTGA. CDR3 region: CASSFLSDTEAFF. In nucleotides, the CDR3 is TGTGCCAGCAGCTTCCTGTCGGACACTGAAGCTTTCTTT.